The clone carrying this TCR beta chain was counted many times. Its target is unknown. The authors amplified TCR beta CDR3 regions, and they did so from RNA transcripts for repertoire sequencing. RT-PCR with HTBI primers came first, then second-round multiplex PCR. TCRdb reprocessed the multiplex PCR reads with MiXCR, giving one entry per CDR3 protein. The sample has about 620,000 distinct CDR3 sequences, about a fifth seen once. The data are from a study of Graves' ophthalmopathy and Graves' hyperthyroidism. Broader study findings: Blood also held most thyroid clonotypes expanded above 0.001 frequency.

The CDR3 loop spans 13 amino acids. Germline trimming cut 6 bases from V and 7 bases from J; bases unmatched to any gene: 11. CDR1 is DFQATT and CDR2 is SNEGSKA in the germline V gene (reference sequence). Hyperthyroidism cases were recent diagnoses of under 2 months' duration in people aged 18 to 65. The diagnosis combined clinical symptoms, thyroxine, TRAb, thyroid ultrasound and orbital computed tomography scans. PBMCs had their origin in fresh peripheral blood (10 ml). V and J are TRBV20-1 and TRBJ2-7; TRBD2 matches at 8 bases. This sequence originates from a woman aged 18-29 years with stable Graves' hyperthyroidism. Some clones in this sample may be carry-over from other donors' samples. Material: peripheral blood. The CDR3 nucleotides read TGCAGTGCGTCGGGACTAGTATATGGGGAGCAGTACTTC. This codes for CSASGLVYGEQYF.